This passage covers 30 T cell receptor beta chains from one sample sequenced in a study of shared clonotypes between healthy human individuals (dated by TCRdb to the early 2020s). CD8 naive samples were obtained by positive selection for CCR7 among CD45RO-negative cells, yielding a CD45RA+CCR7+ population from which TemRA cells were excluded. Library preparation employed the immunoSEQ multiplex PCR assay. Sourced from immuneACCESS, this table was stored by TCRdb with only in-frame sequences that have V and J called. A share of the clones is absent; for the studies checked, an unresolved V gene accounts for under half, and the remainder has no known explanation. The sample yields 700,000 to 950,000 clones; about 96% were counted once. The ten largest clones take up about 0.25% of the sample. Sequencing was carried out using naive CD8+ T cells sorted from blood. Interpreted using the paper, the cell subset or site label stands for: CD45RA+CCR7+. These receptors all come from a man aged 30 to 45 in good health.

The chain joins TRBV5-5 to TRBJ1-1; unclear D gene. V gave up 0 bases and J gave up 5 bases, with 5 bases separating them. CDR3 length equals 12 residues. CDR1 is SGHKS, CDR2 YYEKEE, per germline (reference sequence). CDR3 sequence (DNA): TGTGCCAGCAGCTTGGCTCAGACTGAAGCTTTCTTT. It translates to CASSLAQTEAFF.

This chain links TRBV28 with TRBJ2-7; perhaps D is TRBD1 or TRBD2 (5 bases each). CDR3 length: 14 residues. The V and J ends lost 2 bases and 2 bases respectively, with 10 bases between them. CDR1 is MDHEN, CDR2 SYDVKM, per germline. The CDR3 reads CASSLEGRTYEQYF. The CDR3 nucleotides read TGTGCCAGCAGTTTAGAGGGACGGACCTACGAGCAGTACTTC.

The chain employs TRBV7-9 and TRBJ2-1; 8 nucleotides match TRBD2. CDR3 length equals 16 residues. Per germline, CDR1 SEHNR and CDR2 FQNEAQ (reference sequence). J was trimmed by 3 bases and V by 4 bases; bases with no gene match: 8. The CDR3, as DNA: TGTGCCAGCAGCTCCCGATCGCGGGAGGACTACAATGAGCAGTTCTTC. Translated, it gives CASSSRSREDYNEQFF.

V usage is TRBV4-1 and J usage is TRBJ2-2; the D is unclear. V was clipped by 1 base and J by 4 bases, with 10 bases between them. The CDR3 contains 15 residues. Germline V CDR1 and CDR2: MGHRA, YSYEKL. For the CDR3, the DNA is TGCGCCAGCAGCCAAGCGAGATCAGGCACCGGGGAGCTGTTTTTT. Translation: CASSQARSGTGELFF.

On this clone itself: At the DNA level, this CDR3 is encoded by other sequences in the same sample as well. The V gene is TRBV6-5, the J gene TRBJ2-7, with TRBD1 matching over 8 bases. This CDR3 region has 12 residues. Germline V gives CDR1 MNHEY, CDR2 SVGAGI. With V trimmed by 8 bases and J by 2 bases, 2 bases remained unmatched. The CDR3 DNA reads as TGTGCCAGCGGGACAGGCCCCTACGAGCAGTACTTC. Amino acid sequence: CASGTGPYEQYF.

The rearrangement uses TRBV4-3 and TRBJ2-1, with 8 bases aligning to TRBD1. The germline CDR1 and CDR2 sequences are LGHNA and YSLEER. This CDR3 is 16 amino acids long. V was pared by 3 bases and J by 4 bases, with 8 bases of the junction left unmatched. For the CDR3, the DNA is TGCGCCAGCAGCCATCCAGACAGGGGAGTTTACAATGAGCAGTTCTTC. This codes for CASSHPDRGVYNEQFF.

V is TRBV9 and J is TRBJ2-5; D not certain. CDR3 size: 13 residues. Germline V gene sequence: CDR1 SGDLS, CDR2 YYNGEE. V was trimmed by 4 bases and J by 2 bases, leaving 9 bases between them. The CDR3 here is CASSPWSQETQYF. The CDR3, as DNA: TGTGCCAGCAGCCCCTGGTCTCAAGAGACCCAGTACTTC.

This sequence joins TRBV27 and TRBJ1-4; no clear D. Trimming cost V 5 bases and J 6 bases, with 13 bases left between them. CDR1 is MNHEY and CDR2 is SMNVEV in the germline V gene (reference sequence). The CDR3 runs to 14 residues. CDR3 sequence: CASSTVVGDEKLFF. Written as DNA, the CDR3 is TGTGCCAGCAGTACAGTTGTTGGGGATGAAAAACTGTTTTTT.

Only one count was recorded for this clone. The chain joins TRBV7-9 to TRBJ1-5; D not certain. The germline V gene encodes CDR1 SEHNR and CDR2 FQNEAQ (reference sequence). V was cut by 1 base and J by 15 bases, with 13 bases left in between. There are 12 residues in the CDR3. CDR3 sequence reads: CASSLDLTERHF. DNA for the CDR3: TGTGCCAGCAGCTTAGATCTAACGGAGAGGCATTTT.

The chain combines TRBV4-3 with TRBJ2-1; 14 positions agree with TRBD2. Trimming took 2 bases from V and 4 from J; bases not matched to a gene: 7. The CDR3 spans 18 residues. Germline-derived CDR1 and CDR2 are LGHNA and YSLEER. The CDR3 DNA is TGCGCCAGCAGCCAATTGGCCGGGACTAGCGGGAGTTACAATGAGCAGTTCTTC. It translates to CASSQLAGTSGSYNEQFF.

The V call is TRBV21-1, the J call TRBJ2-5; the table's D call, TRBD2, was not checked against the DNA. TRBV21-1 is listed as a pseudogene. CDR3 length: 16 residues. CDR3 region: CASELPPEGEGKTQYF. CDR3 nucleotide sequence: TGTGCCAGCGAGCTCCCACCAGAGGGAGAGGGTAAGACCCAGTACTTC.

The chain couples TRBV19 to TRBJ1-2; possibly TRBD1 for D (5 bases). The germline gives CDR1 LNHDA, CDR2 SQIVND (reference sequence). This CDR3 has 14 residues. Trimming pared 4 bases from V and 4 bases from J, leaving 13 bases between. The chain's CDR3 is CASSNTGILYGYTF. The CDR3 coding sequence is TGTGCCAGTAGTAACACAGGTATCCTCTATGGCTACACCTTC.

This clone was seen just once. This chain uses TRBV19 with TRBJ2-7, with D tentatively TRBD1 or TRBD2 (5 bases each). V was trimmed by 5 bases and J by 2 bases, leaving 10 bases between them. Germline-derived CDR1 and CDR2 are LNHDA and SQIVND (reference sequence). This CDR3 spans 13 amino acids. The CDR3 nucleotides are TGTGCCAGTAGTGAGGGGAAAACCTACGAGCAGTACTTC. This sequence encodes CASSEGKTYEQYF. The variable domain in full, completed from reference TRBV19 and TRBJ2-7, reads DGGITQSPKYLFRKEGQNVTLSCEQNLNHDAMYWYRQDPGQGLRLIYYSQIVNDFQKGDIAEGYSVSREKKESFPLTVTSAQKNPTAFYLCASSEGKTYEQYFGPGTRLTVT.

V is TRBV29-1 and J is TRBJ2-1; 7 bases fit TRBD1. CDR1 and CDR2 from the germline V gene are SQVTM and ANQGSEA. The CDR3 consists of 13 residues. Trimming took 6 bases from V and 0 from J; bases not matched to a gene: 2. The CDR3 sequence is CSVTGVSYNEQFF. Written as DNA, the CDR3 is TGCAGCGTCACAGGGGTCTCCTACAATGAGCAGTTCTTC.

V usage is TRBV5-1 and J usage is TRBJ2-7; the D gene is possibly TRBD1 (5 bases). Between the trimmed V and J ends, which lost 4 bases and 1 base, there was a span of 15 bases. Germline loops: CDR1 SGHRS, CDR2 YFSETQ. This CDR3 spans 15 amino acids. CDR3 nucleotides: TGCGCCAGCAGCCCCGCTGGGGCAGGGTCCTACGAGCAGTACTTC. Protein sequence: CASSPAGAGSYEQYF.

The CDR3 here is CASSHPRTGGSTDTQYF. The CDR3 DNA follows: TGCGCCAGCAGCCACCCCAGGACAGGGGGAAGCACAGATACGCAGTATTTT. The V gene is TRBV4-1, the J gene TRBJ2-3, with 10 nucleotides matching TRBD1. V was pared by 3 bases and J by 0 bases, with 6 bases of the junction left unmatched. This CDR3 is built from 17 residues. Germline CDR1 is MGHRA and CDR2 is YSYEKL.

The chain has TRBV10-1 and TRBJ2-3; 8 bases are a match to TRBD2. Germline CDR1 WNHNN, CDR2 SYGVQD (reference sequence). The CDR3 runs to 15 residues. The ends lost 3 bases at V and 0 bases at J; junction bases unmatched: 2. The DNA for the CDR3 is TGCGCCAGCAGTGAACTAGCGGAGAGCACAGATACGCAGTATTTT. It codes for CASSELAESTDTQYF.

The CDR3 bases are TGCGCCAGCAGCCTCCGGACAGGAGGGGTCACTAATGAAAAACTGTTTTTT. Residues: CASSLRTGGVTNEKLFF. J is TRBJ1-4 and V is TRBV5-1; TRBD1 agrees at 7 bases. J gave up 2 bases and V 4 bases, and 11 bases lay outside the gene matches. Per germline, CDR1 SGHRS and CDR2 YFSETQ. The CDR3 covers 17 residues.

This chain connects TRBV10-1 to TRBJ2-7, with D perhaps matching TRBD1 or TRBD2 (5 bases each). V was trimmed by 0 bases and J by 5 bases, leaving 5 bases between them. CDR1 and CDR2 (germline): WNHNN, SYGVQD (reference sequence). The CDR3 covers 12 residues. The CDR3 DNA reads TGCGCCAGCAGTGAGTCGGGGGACGAGCAGTACTTC. It translates to CASSESGDEQYF.

The CDR3 nucleotides read TGTGCCAGCAGCCCCGGGGCGCCTACCGGGGAGCTGTTTTTT. Amino acids: CASSPGAPTGELFF. The chain employs TRBV7-3 and TRBJ2-2, with D perhaps matching TRBD1 or TRBD2 (5 bases each). V lost 5 bases to trimming and J lost 5 bases, with 12 bases between them. The CDR3 spans 14 residues. Germline values: CDR1 SGHTA, CDR2 FQGTGA.

The V gene is TRBV9, the J gene TRBJ2-6; 7 nucleotides align to TRBD1. The germline V gene has CDR1 SGDLS and CDR2 YYNGEE. This CDR3 is built from 21 residues. J gave up 2 bases and V 2 bases, and 19 bases lay outside the gene matches. This chain's CDR3 is CASSVGQVKKEFGTGANVLTF. The CDR3 DNA sequence: TGTGCCAGCAGCGTCGGACAGGTAAAAAAAGAGTTCGGGACTGGGGCCAACGTCCTGACTTTC.

The CDR3 reads CASSQGPNEQFF. The CDR3 DNA reads as TGCGCCAGCAGCCAAGGTCCCAATGAGCAGTTCTTC. The genes are TRBV4-3 and TRBJ2-1; D remains unclear. The CDR3 extends over 12 amino acids. V dropped 1 base and J dropped 6 bases, with 4 bases sitting between them. Germline-derived CDR1 and CDR2 are LGHNA and YSLEER.

The chain has TRBV7-9 and TRBJ2-1; 7 nucleotides line up with TRBD1. Germline V CDR1 and CDR2: SEHNR, FQNEAQ (reference sequence). The V gene end was trimmed by 6 bases and the J gene end by 3 bases; junction bases not matched to a gene: 11. The CDR3 loop spans 16 amino acids. The CDR3 sequence is CASSPPPGQYYNEQFF. The CDR3 DNA reads TGTGCCAGCAGTCCACCCCCGGGACAGTACTACAATGAGCAGTTCTTC.

The rearrangement links TRBV28 to TRBJ2-3, with D maybe TRBD2 (5 bases). The CDR3 extends over 16 amino acids. With 2 bases removed from V and 2 bases from J, the gap between germline ends came to 14 bases. Germline CDR1 reads MDHEN; CDR2 reads SYDVKM. The CDR3 reads CASSLQLVAHTDTQYF. The DNA of the CDR3 is TGTGCCAGCAGTTTACAACTAGTGGCGCACACAGATACGCAGTATTTT.

This clone was found once. The V call is TRBV15, the J call TRBJ1-1, with unresolved D. This CDR3 has 15 amino acids. Germline V gene lookup returns CDR1 LNHNV and CDR2 YYDKDF (reference sequence). With 4 bases removed from V and 1 base from J, the gap between germline ends came to 13 bases. The CDR3 sequence is CATSTSRARNTEAFF. The CDR3 DNA sequence: TGTGCCACCAGCACGAGCCGGGCTCGGAACACTGAAGCTTTCTTT.

Regarding this clone: The same CDR3 is also encoded by other DNA sequences in this sample. This chain uses TRBV27 with TRBJ1-5; D perhaps matches TRBD1 (6 bases). The CDR3 runs 14 residues. Trimming removed 0 bases from V and 6 bases from J, with 9 bases in between. The germline V gene encodes CDR1 MNHEY and CDR2 SMNVEV (reference sequence). CDR3 loop: CASSLSGAGQPQHF. CDR3 sequence (DNA): TGTGCCAGCAGTTTATCGGGGGCGGGTCAGCCCCAGCATTTT.

This rearrangement joins TRBV10-3 to TRBJ2-2; 7 positions match TRBD1. Germline CDR1 and CDR2: ENHRY and SYGVKD. The CDR3 loop spans 15 amino acids. With 3 bases clipped from V and 4 bases from J, the junction kept 5 bases outside the gene matches. Written as DNA, the CDR3 is TGTGCCATCAGTGATTGGGGACAGACCACCGGGGAGCTGTTTTTT. It translates to CAISDWGQTTGELFF.

The J gene is TRBJ2-1, the V gene TRBV7-7, with 13 bases lining up with TRBD2. The CDR3 length is 14 residues. After removal of 5 bases from V and 9 bases from J, the junction contained 4 bases not matched to a gene. The germline V gene has CDR1 SSHAT and CDR2 FNYEAQ (reference sequence). The CDR3 DNA follows: TGTGCCAGCAGCGCGACTAGCGGGAGGTTTGAGCAGTTCTTC. It codes for CASSATSGRFEQFF. Variable domain in full (rest from reference TRBV7-7 and TRBJ2-1): GAGVSQSPRYKVTKRGQDVTLRCDPISSHATLYWYQQALGQGPEFLTYFNYEAQPDKSGLPSDRFSAERPEGSISTLTIQRTEQRDSAMYRCASSATSGRFEQFFGPGTRLTVL.

The chain carries TRBV9 and TRBJ2-7, with a weak D call TRBD1 (6 bases). CDR1 and CDR2 (germline): SGDLS, YYNGEE. This CDR3 has 14 amino acids. V dropped 0 bases and J dropped 5 bases, with 12 bases sitting between them. For the CDR3, the DNA is TGTGCCAGCAGCGTAGCGACAGGCGGCCACGAGCAGTACTTC. Translation gives CASSVATGGHEQYF.

The chain links TRBV5-5 to TRBJ2-7; 9 bases line up with TRBD2. V was clipped by 2 bases and J by 1 base; unmatched bases: 4. The CDR3 loop spans 15 amino acids. Germline CDR1 reads SGHKS; CDR2 reads YYEKEE (reference sequence). In DNA, the CDR3 is TGTGCCAGCAGCTTCCTGACTAGCGGTTCCTACGAGCAGTACTTC. Protein product: CASSFLTSGSYEQYF.